What follows is one TCR beta chain and its context. Its antigen is undetermined. The method, 5' RACE with UMI labels, was used to prepare the TRB cDNA libraries. TCRdb reprocessed the 5' RACE reads and reports one entry per CDR3 protein, with no DNA. Its table lists 95,000 to 100,000 distinct CDR3 sequences. This sample is part of a study of CXCR3-negative and CXCR3-positive naive CD8 T cells. The CDR3 has 15 amino acids. CDR1 is SQVTM, CDR2 ANQGSEA, per germline. Identification of naive CD8+ T cells rested on CD45RO-CCR7+CD27+CD95- status. Points from the study as a whole: When CXCR3-positive naive cells were set against CXCR3-negative naive cells, the former had more hydrophobic TRB CDR3s. In both naive subsets diversity was comparably high, whereas memory CD8+ cells showed much lower diversity.

Source material: naive CXCR3+ CD8+ T cells from blood. The sample's subset: CD45RO-CCR7+CD27+CD95- naive CD8+ T cells expressing CXCR3 (TNR3+). The V gene is TRBV29-1, the J gene TRBJ2-6; the TCRdb D gene call, TRBD2, has no DNA to confirm it. This TCR was recovered from a human donor in good health. Some clones in this sample may be carry-over from other donors' samples. CDR3 protein: CSVEVYRGRDNVLTF.